One sample yielded the 9 T cell receptor beta chains listed below, sequenced in a study of CD8 T cells in Susac syndrome. When the RNA was reverse transcribed, random hexamers were used with an input of 0.5 to 1 ug. TCRdb independently ran MiXCR on the immunoSEQ multiplex PCR reads; one entry per CDR3 protein. The sample contains about 120,000 distinct CDR3 sequences, 85% to 95% of which appear only once. Specimen: CD4+ T cells from PBMCs. Receptors were obtained from a human donor with multiple sclerosis.

The gene calls are TRBV9 and TRBJ1-2; D gene uncertain. Germline CDR1 SGDLS, CDR2 YYNGEE. CDR3 size: 15 residues. V lost 2 bases and J lost 6, with 17 bases in between. In DNA form, the CDR3 reads TGTGCCAGCAGCGTTAGCTATCCGGGGAGGAATGGCTACACCTTC. Translation: CASSVSYPGRNGYTF.

The genes are TRBV14 and TRBJ1-1; TRBD1 might be the D (6 bases). Germline CDR1 reads SGHDN; CDR2 reads FVKESK. The CDR3 covers 13 residues. Trimming stripped 5 bases from V and 4 bases from J, with 11 bases between. The CDR3 sequence is CASSRTGSTEAFF. For the CDR3, the DNA is TGTGCCAGCAGCAGAACAGGGAGCACTGAAGCTTTCTTT.

The chain combines TRBV19 with TRBJ1-5, with 8 bases matching TRBD1. V lost 1 base, J lost 1 base, and 9 bases stayed unmatched. The CDR3 is made up of 18 amino acids. Germline V gene sequence: CDR1 LNHDA, CDR2 SQIVND (reference sequence). CDR3 sequence: CASSIAPDRVGSNQPQHF. The CDR3 DNA reads TGTGCCAGTAGTATAGCCCCGGACAGGGTTGGCAGCAATCAGCCCCAGCATTTT.

This chain connects TRBV19 to TRBJ1-5; 8 bases match TRBD1. With V trimmed by 7 bases and J by 2 bases, 7 bases remained unmatched. This CDR3 has 15 amino acids. Germline CDR1 and CDR2: LNHDA and SQIVND (reference sequence). The CDR3 loop reads CASTRQGMGNQPQHF. Here the CDR3 DNA reads TGTGCCAGTACCCGACAGGGGATGGGCAATCAGCCCCAGCATTTT.

The V gene is TRBV7-9, the J gene TRBJ2-2; a possible D gene is TRBD2 (6 bases). This CDR3 has 15 residues. Germline CDR1 is SEHNR and CDR2 is FQNEAQ (reference sequence). The V end lost 5 bases, the J end lost 4 bases, and 14 bases lay between the germline ends. The CDR3 bases are TGTGCCAGCAGCCCCATGGGGACTTTCACCGGGGAGCTGTTTTTT. It is translated as CASSPMGTFTGELFF.

This clonotype was observed once. A read error may produce the germline difference seen at one junction end. The chain joins TRBV4-3 to TRBJ2-2; TRBD1 matches at 9 bases. Germline loops: CDR1 LGHNA, CDR2 YSLEER. This CDR3 comprises 16 residues. CDR3 protein: CASNQDRDRATGELFF. CDR3 DNA: TGCGCCAGCAACCAAGATAGGGACAGGGCGACCGGGGAGCTGTTTTTT.

This chain uses TRBV12-3 or TRBV12-4 with TRBJ2-1; 9 bases fit TRBD2. Losses at the gene ends were 7 bases for V and 8 bases for J; bases not matched to a gene: 18. The CDR3 runs 17 residues. CDR3 nucleotides: TGTGCCAGCACTGCCCGGGGAGCGGGGGGATGGTTCTATGAGCAGTTCTTC. Translating gives CASTARGAGGWFYEQFF.

The rearrangement links TRBV28 to TRBJ2-5, with 7 positions matching TRBD1. Germline assignment: CDR1 MDHEN and CDR2 SYDVKM. This CDR3 has 12 amino acids. J gave up 6 bases and V 10 bases, and 8 bases lay outside the gene matches. In nucleotides, the CDR3 is TGTGCCACCCGACAGGGAAGCAAGACCCAGTACTTC. It translates to CATRQGSKTQYF.

This chain connects TRBV2 to TRBJ1-2; D is unresolved. Germline CDR1 is SNHLY and CDR2 is FYNNEI. The CDR3 is made up of 14 amino acids. The V end was cut by 2 bases, the J end by 7 bases, with 14 bases between. The CDR3 coding sequence is TGTGCCAGCAGTGAATCGGTGGGAATCGGTGGCTACACCTTC. This encodes CASSESVGIGGYTF.